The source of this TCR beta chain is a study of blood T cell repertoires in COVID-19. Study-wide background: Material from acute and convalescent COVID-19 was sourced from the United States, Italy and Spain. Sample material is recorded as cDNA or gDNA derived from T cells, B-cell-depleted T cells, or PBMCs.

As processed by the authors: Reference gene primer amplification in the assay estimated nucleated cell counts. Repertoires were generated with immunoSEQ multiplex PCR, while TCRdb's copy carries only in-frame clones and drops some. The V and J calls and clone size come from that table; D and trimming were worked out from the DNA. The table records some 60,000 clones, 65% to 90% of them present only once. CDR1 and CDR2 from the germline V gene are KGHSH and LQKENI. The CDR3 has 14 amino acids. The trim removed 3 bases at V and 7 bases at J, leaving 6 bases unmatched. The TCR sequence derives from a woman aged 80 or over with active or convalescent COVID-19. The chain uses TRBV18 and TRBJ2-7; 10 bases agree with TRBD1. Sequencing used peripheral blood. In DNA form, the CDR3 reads TGTGCCAGCTCACCGACTGGGACAGGGGTAGAGCAGTACTTC. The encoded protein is CASSPTGTGVEQYF. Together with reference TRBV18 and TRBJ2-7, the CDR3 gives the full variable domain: NAGVMQNPRHLVRRRGQEARLRCSPMKGHSHVYWYRQLPEEGLKFMVYLQKENIIDESGMPKERFSAEFPKEGPSILRIQQVVRGDSAAYFCASSPTGTGVEQYFGPGTRLTVT.